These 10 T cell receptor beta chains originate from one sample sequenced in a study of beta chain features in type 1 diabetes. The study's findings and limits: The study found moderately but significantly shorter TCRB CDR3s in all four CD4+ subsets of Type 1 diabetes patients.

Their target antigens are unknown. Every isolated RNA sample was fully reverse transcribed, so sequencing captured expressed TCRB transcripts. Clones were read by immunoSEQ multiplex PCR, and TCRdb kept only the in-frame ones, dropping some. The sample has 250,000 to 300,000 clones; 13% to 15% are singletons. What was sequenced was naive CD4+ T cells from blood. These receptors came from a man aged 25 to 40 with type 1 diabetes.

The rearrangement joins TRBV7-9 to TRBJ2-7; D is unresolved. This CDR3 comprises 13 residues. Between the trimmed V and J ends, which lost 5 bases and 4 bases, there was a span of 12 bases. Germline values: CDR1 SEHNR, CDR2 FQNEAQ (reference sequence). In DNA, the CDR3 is TGTGCCAGCAGCCCAGGCAGGTTATACGAGCAGTACTTC. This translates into CASSPGRLYEQYF.

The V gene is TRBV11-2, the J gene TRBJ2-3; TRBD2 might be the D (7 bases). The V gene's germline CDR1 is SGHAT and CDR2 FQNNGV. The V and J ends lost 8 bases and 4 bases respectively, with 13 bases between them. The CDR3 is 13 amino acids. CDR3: CASDRGAPDTQYF. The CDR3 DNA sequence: TGTGCCAGCGATCGGGGGGCGCCAGATACGCAGTATTTT.

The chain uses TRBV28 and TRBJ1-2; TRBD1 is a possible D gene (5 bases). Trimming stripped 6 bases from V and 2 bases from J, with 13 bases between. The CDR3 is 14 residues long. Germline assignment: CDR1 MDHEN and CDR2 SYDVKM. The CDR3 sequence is CASSRRRGNYGYTF. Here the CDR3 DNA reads TGTGCCAGCAGCCGGAGGAGGGGAAACTATGGCTACACCTTC.

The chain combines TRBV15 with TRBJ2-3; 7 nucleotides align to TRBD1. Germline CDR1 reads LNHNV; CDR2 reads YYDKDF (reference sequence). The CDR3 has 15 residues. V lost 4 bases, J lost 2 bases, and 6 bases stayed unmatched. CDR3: CATSKRQGITDTQYF. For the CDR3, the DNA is TGTGCCACCAGCAAGCGACAGGGTATCACAGATACGCAGTATTTT.

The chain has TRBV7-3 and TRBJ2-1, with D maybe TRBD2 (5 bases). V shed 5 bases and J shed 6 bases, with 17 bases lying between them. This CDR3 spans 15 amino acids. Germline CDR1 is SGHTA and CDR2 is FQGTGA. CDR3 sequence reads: CASSAGDYPGNEQFF. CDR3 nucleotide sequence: TGTGCCAGCAGCGCAGGAGACTACCCGGGCAATGAGCAGTTCTTC.

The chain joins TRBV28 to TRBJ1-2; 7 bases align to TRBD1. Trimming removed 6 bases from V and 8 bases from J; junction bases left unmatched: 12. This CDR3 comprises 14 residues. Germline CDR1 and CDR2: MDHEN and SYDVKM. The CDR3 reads CASRKGGAMVGYTF. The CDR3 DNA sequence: TGTGCCAGCAGGAAAGGGGGCGCGATGGTCGGCTACACCTTC.

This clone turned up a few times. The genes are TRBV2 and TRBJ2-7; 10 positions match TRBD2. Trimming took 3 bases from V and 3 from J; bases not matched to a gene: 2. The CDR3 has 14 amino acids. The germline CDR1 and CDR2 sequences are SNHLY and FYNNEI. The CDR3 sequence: CASSETSGYYEQYF. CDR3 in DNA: TGTGCCAGCAGTGAGACTAGCGGGTACTACGAGCAGTACTTC. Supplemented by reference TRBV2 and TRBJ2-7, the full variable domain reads EPEVTQTPSHQVTQMGQEVILRCVPISNHLYFYWYRQILGQKVEFLVSFYNNEISEKSEIFDDQFSVERPDGSNFTLKIRSTKLEDSAMYFCASSETSGYYEQYFGPGTRLTVT.

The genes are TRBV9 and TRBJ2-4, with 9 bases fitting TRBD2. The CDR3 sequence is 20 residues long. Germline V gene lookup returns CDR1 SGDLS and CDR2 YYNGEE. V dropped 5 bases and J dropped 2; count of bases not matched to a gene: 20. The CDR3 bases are TGTGCCAGCAGACAACAGCGTGGGCGGGAGGGCCGGATAACCAAAAACATTCAGTACTTC. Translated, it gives CASRQQRGREGRITKNIQYF.

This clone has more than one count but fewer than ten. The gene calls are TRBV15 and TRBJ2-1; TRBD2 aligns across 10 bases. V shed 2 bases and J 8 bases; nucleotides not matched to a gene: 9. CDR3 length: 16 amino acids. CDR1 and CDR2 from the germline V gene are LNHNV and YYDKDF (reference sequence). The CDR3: CATSRKREGQGDEQFF. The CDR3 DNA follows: TGTGCCACCAGCAGAAAGCGGGAGGGCCAAGGCGATGAGCAGTTCTTC. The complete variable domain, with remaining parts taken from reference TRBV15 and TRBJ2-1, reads DAMVIQNPRYQVTQFGKPVTLSCSQTLNHNVMYWYQQKSSQAPKLLFHYYDKDFNNEADTPDNFQSRRPNTSFCFLDIRSPGLGDTAMYLCATSRKREGQGDEQFFGPGTRLTVL.

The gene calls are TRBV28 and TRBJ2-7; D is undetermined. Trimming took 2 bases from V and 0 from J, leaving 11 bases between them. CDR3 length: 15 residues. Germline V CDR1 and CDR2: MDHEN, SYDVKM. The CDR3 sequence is CASSLLRVLSYEQYF. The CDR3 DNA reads TGTGCCAGCAGTTTACTTCGGGTACTCTCCTACGAGCAGTACTTC.